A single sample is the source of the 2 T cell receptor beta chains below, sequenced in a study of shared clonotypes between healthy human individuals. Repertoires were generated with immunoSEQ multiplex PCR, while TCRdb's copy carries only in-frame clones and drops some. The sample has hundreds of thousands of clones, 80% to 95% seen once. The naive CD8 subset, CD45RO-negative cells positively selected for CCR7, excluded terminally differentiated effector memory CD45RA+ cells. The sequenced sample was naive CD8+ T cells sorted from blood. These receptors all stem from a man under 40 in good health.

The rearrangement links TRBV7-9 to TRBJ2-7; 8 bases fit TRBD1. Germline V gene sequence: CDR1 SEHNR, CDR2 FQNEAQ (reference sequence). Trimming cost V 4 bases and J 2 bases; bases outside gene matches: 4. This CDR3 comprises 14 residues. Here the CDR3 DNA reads TGTGCCAGCAGCTCTCCGGGACAGGCCTACGAGCAGTACTTC. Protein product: CASSSPGQAYEQYF.

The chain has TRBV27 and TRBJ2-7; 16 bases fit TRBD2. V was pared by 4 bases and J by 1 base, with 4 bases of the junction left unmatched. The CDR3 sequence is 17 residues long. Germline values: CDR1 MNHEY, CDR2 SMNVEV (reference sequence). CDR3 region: CASSSGTSGRVSYEQYF. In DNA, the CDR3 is TGTGCCAGCAGTTCCGGGACTAGCGGGAGGGTGTCCTACGAGCAGTACTTC.